The clone carrying this TCR beta chain came up a few times. No antigen is known for it. A single record per CDR3 protein comes from TCRdb applying MiXCR to the 5' RACE reads. The table lists 450,000 or so distinct CDR3 sequences, roughly a quarter of them singletons. The data were taken from a study of CD8 T cells in ankylosing spondylitis. Study-level findings and limits: Peripheral blood held disease-linked clones only at relatively low frequency, and these were CD8+. The study looked at matched synovial fluid samples from ankylosing spondylitis patients. Disease-linked clones were reported to be significantly enriched there. A TCR beta motif of 7 or 8 highly homologous variants appeared characteristic of ankylosing spondylitis blood.

Germline V gene lookup returns CDR1 SGHRS and CDR2 YFSETQ. V lost 4 bases and J lost 7; bases outside the gene matches: 4. The CDR3 extends over 12 amino acids. The rearrangement uses TRBV5-1 and TRBJ1-1, with TRBD1 matching 7 bases. This clonotype originated in a male donor with ankylosing spondylitis. The source material was blood, either unsorted or a sorted T cell fraction (not recorded which). The CDR3 region is CASSENRGEAFF. CDR3 sequence (DNA): TGCGCCAGCAGCGAAAACAGGGGTGAAGCTTTCTTT.